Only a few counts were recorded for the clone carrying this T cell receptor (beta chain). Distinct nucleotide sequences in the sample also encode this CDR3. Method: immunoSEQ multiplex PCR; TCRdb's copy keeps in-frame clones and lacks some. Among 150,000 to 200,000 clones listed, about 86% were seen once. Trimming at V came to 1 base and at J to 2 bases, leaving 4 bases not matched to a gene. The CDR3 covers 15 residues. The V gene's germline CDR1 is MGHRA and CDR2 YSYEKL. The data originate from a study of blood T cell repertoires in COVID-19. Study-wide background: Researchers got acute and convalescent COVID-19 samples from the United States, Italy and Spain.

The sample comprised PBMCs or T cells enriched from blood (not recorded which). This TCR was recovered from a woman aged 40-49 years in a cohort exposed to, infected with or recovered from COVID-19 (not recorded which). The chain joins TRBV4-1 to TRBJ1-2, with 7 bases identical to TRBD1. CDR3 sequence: CASSQGTGANYGYTF. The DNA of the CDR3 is TGCGCCAGCAGCCAAGGAACAGGGGCCAACTATGGCTACACCTTC.